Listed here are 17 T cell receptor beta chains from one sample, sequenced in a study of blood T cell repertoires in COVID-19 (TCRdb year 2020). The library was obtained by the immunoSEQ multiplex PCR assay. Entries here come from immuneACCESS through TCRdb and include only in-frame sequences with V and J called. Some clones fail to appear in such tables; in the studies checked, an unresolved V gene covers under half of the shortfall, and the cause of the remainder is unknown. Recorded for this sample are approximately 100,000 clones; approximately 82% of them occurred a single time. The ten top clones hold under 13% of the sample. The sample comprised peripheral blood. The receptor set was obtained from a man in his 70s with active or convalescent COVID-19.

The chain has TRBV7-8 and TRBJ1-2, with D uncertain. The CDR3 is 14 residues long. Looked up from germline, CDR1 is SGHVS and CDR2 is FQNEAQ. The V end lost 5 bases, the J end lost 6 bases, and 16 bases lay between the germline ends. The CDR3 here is CASSRGVFYDGYTF. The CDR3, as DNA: TGTGCCAGCAGCCGAGGAGTTTTTTACGATGGCTACACCTTC.

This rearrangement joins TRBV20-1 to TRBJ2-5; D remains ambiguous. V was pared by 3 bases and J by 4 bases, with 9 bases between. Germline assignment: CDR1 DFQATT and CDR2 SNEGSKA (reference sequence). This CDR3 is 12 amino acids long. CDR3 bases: TGCAGTGCTAGTGGGCACCGAGAGACCCAGTACTTC. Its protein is CSASGHRETQYF.

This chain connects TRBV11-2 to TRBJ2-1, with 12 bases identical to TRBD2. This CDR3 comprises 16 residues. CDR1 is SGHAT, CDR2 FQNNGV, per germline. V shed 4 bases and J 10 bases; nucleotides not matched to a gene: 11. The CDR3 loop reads CASSYGASGGAAEQFF. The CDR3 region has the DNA TGTGCCAGCAGCTACGGGGCTAGCGGGGGGGCAGCCGAGCAGTTCTTC.

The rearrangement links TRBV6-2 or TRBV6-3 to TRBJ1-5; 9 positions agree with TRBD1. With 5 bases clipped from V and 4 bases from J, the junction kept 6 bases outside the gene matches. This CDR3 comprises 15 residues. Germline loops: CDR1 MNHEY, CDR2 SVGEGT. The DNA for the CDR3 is TGTGCCAGCAGTCCATCGGACAGGGGAAATCAGCCCCAGCATTTT. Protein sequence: CASSPSDRGNQPQHF.

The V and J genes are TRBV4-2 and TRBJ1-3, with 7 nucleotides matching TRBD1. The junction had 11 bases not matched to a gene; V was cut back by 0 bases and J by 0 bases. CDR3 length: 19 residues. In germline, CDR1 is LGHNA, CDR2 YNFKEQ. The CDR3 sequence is CASSQDLGGRPHSGNTIYF. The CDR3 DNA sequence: TGTGCCAGCAGCCAAGACCTAGGGGGCAGGCCCCACTCTGGAAACACCATATATTTT.

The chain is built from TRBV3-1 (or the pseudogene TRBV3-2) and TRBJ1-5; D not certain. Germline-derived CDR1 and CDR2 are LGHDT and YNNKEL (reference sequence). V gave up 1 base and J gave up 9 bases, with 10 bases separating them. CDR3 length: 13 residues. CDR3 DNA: TGTGCCAGCAGCCAAGGAGGATCCGGGCCCCAGCATTTT. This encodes CASSQGGSGPQHF.

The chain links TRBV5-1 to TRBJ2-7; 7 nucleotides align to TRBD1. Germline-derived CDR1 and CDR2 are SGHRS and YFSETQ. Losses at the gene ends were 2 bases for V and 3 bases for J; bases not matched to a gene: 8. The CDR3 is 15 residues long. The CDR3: CASSLGGARSYEQYF. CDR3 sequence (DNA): TGCGCCAGCAGCTTAGGGGGCGCGAGGAGCTACGAGCAGTACTTC.

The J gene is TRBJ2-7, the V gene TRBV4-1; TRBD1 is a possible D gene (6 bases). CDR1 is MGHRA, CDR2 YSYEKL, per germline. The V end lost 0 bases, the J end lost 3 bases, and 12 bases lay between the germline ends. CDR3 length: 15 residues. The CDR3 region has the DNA TGCGCCAGCAGCCAAGAAGTTGAGGGGGTCTACGAGCAGTACTTC. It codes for CASSQEVEGVYEQYF.

CDR3: CASSLYNEQFF. DNA of the CDR3: TGTGCCAGCAGTTTATACAATGAGCAGTTCTTC. This chain links TRBV6-5 with TRBJ2-1; D is unclear. This CDR3 is 11 amino acids long. Per germline, CDR1 MNHEY and CDR2 SVGAGI. V was cut by 4 bases and J by 4 bases, with 2 bases left in between.

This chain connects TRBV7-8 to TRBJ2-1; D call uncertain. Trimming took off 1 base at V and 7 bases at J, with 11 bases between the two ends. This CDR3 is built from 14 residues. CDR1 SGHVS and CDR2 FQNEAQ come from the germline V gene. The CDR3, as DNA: TGTGCCAGCAGCTTAGGCACAAACGGGAATGAGCAGTTCTTC. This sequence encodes CASSLGTNGNEQFF.

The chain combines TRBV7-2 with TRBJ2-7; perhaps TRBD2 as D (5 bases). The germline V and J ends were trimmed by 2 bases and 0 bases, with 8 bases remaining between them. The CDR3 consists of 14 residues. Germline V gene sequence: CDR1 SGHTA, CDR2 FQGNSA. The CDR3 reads CASSLQRNSYEQYF. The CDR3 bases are TGTGCCAGCAGCTTACAGCGGAACTCCTACGAGCAGTACTTC.

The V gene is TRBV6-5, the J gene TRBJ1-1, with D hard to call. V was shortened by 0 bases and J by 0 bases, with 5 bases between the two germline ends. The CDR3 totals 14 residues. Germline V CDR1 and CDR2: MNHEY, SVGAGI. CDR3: CASSYSSLNTEAFF. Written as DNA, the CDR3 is TGTGCCAGCAGTTACTCCTCTCTGAACACTGAAGCTTTCTTT.

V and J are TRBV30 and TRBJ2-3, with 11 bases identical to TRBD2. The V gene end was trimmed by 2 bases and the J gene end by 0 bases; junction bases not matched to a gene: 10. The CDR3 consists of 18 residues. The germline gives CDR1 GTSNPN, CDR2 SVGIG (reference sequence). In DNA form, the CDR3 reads TGTGCCTGGAGTATTGGACTAGCGGGTATTGCTAGCACAGATACGCAGTATTTT. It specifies CAWSIGLAGIASTDTQYF.

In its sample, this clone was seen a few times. This chain's CDR3 is CATEYNRNSGQGPFLAYEQYF. The CDR3 DNA sequence: TGTGCCACAGAATATAACCGAAACTCGGGACAGGGCCCTTTTCTAGCCTACGAGCAGTACTTC. The gene calls are TRBV24-1 and TRBJ2-7; TRBD1 matches at 9 bases. Trimming removed 10 bases from V and 2 bases from J; junction bases left unmatched: 29. This CDR3 is 21 amino acids long. Germline CDR1 is KGHDR and CDR2 is SFDVKD.

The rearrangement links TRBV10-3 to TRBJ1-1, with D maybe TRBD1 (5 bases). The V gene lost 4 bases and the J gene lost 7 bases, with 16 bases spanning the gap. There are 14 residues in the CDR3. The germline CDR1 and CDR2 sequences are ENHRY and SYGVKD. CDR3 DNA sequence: TGTGCCATCAGTGCGACAGTGGGTCATAATGAAGCTTTCTTT. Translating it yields CAISATVGHNEAFF.

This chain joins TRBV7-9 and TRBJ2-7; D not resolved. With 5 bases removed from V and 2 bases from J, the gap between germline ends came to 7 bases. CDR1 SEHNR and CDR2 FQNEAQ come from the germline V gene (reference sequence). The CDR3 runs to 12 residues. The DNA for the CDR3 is TGTGCCAGCAGCGACGGAGCCTACGAGCAGTACTTC. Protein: CASSDGAYEQYF.

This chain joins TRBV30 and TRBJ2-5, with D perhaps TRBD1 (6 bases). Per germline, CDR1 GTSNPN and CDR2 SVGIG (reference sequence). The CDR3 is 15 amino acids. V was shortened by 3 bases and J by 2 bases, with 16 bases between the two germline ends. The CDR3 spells CAWRGGGSRQETQYF. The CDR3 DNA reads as TGTGCCTGGAGAGGGGGTGGCAGCCGACAAGAGACCCAGTACTTC.